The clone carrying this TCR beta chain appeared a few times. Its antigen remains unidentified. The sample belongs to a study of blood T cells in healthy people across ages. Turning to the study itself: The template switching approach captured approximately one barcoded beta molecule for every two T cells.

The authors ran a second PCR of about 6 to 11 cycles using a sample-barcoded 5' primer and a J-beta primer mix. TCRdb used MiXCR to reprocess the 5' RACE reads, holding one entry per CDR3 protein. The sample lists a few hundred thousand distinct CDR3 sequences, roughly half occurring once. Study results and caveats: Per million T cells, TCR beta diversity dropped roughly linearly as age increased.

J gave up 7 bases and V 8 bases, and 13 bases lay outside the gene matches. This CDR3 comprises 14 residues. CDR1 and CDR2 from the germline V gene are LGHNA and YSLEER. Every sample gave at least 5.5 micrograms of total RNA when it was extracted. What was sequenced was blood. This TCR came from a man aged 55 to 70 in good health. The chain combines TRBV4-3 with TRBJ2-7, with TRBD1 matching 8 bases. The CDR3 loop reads CASGTGTGFNEQYF. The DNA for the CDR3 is TGCGCCAGCGGCACCGGGACAGGCTTTAATGAGCAGTACTTC.